This is a list of T cell receptor beta chains from one sample in a study of blood T cell repertoires in COVID-19. Sequencing used immunoSEQ multiplex PCR; TCRdb keeps in-frame clones, though not all of them. The sample records 55,000 to 90,000 clones, roughly 80% being singletons. Specimen: peripheral blood. These receptors were collected from a woman in her 70s with acute or convalescent COVID-19. The CDR3 runs from the conserved cysteine through the conserved F or W. Fields, in order: D gene, J gene, clone size, V gene, CDR3 DNA, CDR3 protein. A D gene is named only where the DNA matches it firmly. Only some rows state a clone size, as once, few, many or a class for expanded clones.

>TRBD1|TRBJ2-2|-|TRBV19
TGTGCCAGTATTCGGGGCAGTGACAGGGGGCACGGGGAGCTGTTTTTT
CASIRGSDRGHGELFF
>TRBD1|TRBJ2-5|-|TRBV6-5
TGTGCCAGCAGCACGACAGGGCCCCCCCGGGAGACCCAGTACTTC
CASSTTGPPRETQYF
>-|TRBJ1-5|-|TRBV5-5
TGTGCCAGCAGCTTGATGTGGGACACCAATCAGCCCCAGCATTTT
CASSLMWDTNQPQHF
>TRBD2|TRBJ2-2|few|TRBV28
TGTGCCAGCACCATAGCGGGATTGAACACCGGGGAGCTGTTTTTT
CASTIAGLNTGELFF
>TRBD2|TRBJ2-3|-|TRBV28
TGTGCCAGCAGCTCCGGACTAGCGGGAGTGTCAGATACGCAGTATTTT
CASSSGLAGVSDTQYF
>-|TRBJ2-4|-|TRBV5-8
TGTGCCAGCAGCTCAGGGGTGACCAAAAACATTCAGTACTTC
CASSSGVTKNIQYF
>TRBD1|TRBJ2-5|once|TRBV5-4
TGTGCCAGCAGCTTGGACAGGGGGCAAGAGACCCAGTACTTC
CASSLDRGQETQYF
>-|TRBJ2-4|-|TRBV5-1
TGCGCCAGCAGCCTTAGCGACAAAAACATTCAGTACTTC
CASSLSDKNIQYF
>-|TRBJ2-5|-|TRBV5-1
TGCGCCAGCACGCCCCTGGACAGTCAAGAGACCCAGTACTTC
CASTPLDSQETQYF
>-|TRBJ2-1|-|TRBV6-5
TGTGCCAGCACCCGTAGTGGAGGCGACTACAATGAGCAGTTCTTC
CASTRSGGDYNEQFF
>-|TRBJ1-1|-|TRBV7-2
TGTGCCAGCAGCTTATGGTCCGGGGGGGGGACTGAAGCTTTCTTT
CASSLWSGGGTEAFF
>-|TRBJ1-1|-|TRBV6-5
TGTGCCAGCAGGGGAGTCCGGGGGAGGGCTGAAGCTTTCTTT
CASRGVRGRAEAFF
>TRBD1|TRBJ1-4|-|TRBV30
TGTGCCTGGAGAGGGACAGGGGGCGAAAAACTGTTTTTT
CAWRGTGGEKLFF
>-|TRBJ2-7|-|TRBV5-1
TGCGCCAGCAGCCCGGACAGTCGCTACGAGCAGTACTTC
CASSPDSRYEQYF
>TRBD1|TRBJ2-7|-|TRBV19
TGTGCCAGCTTAACAGGGGGCTCATCCTACGAGCAGTACTTC
CASLTGGSSYEQYF
>TRBD2|TRBJ2-1|once|TRBV7-9
TGTGCCAGCAGCCCTAGCGGGGGGGTCTACAATGAGCAGTTCTTC
CASSPSGGVYNEQFF
>TRBD1|TRBJ2-5|-|TRBV7-3
TGTGCCAGCAGCCCACAGGGGCTTCAAGAGACCCAGTACTTC
CASSPQGLQETQYF
>-|TRBJ1-5|-|TRBV6-1
TGTGCCAGCAGTGAAGGAGGTAGTGAGCGTCAGCCCCAGCATTTT
CASSEGGSERQPQHF
>TRBD2|TRBJ2-3|-|TRBV7-3
TGTGCCAGCAGCCCTGTTGCGGGAGGAGGGATAGATACGCAGTATTTT
CASSPVAGGGIDTQYF
>TRBD1|TRBJ1-5|-|TRBV5-1
TGCGCCAGCAGCTTACAGGGGGATAATCAGCCCCAGCATTTT
CASSLQGDNQPQHF
>-|TRBJ1-4|-|TRBV7-7
TGTGCTAGCAGCGTAACCATGGGGAGTCGTGAAAAACTGTTTTTT
CASSVTMGSREKLFF
>-|TRBJ1-6|-|TRBV27
TGTGCCAGCAGGGCGGCGAATTCACCCCTCCACTTT
CASRAANSPLHF
>-|TRBJ1-3|-|TRBV18
TGTGCCAGCTCACCACCCACAGGGAGCTCTGGAAACACCATATATTTT
CASSPPTGSSGNTIYF
>-|TRBJ2-7|-|TRBV29-1
TGCAGCGTCCAAGGGAGCTCCTACGAGCAGTACTTC
CSVQGSSYEQYF
>-|TRBJ1-2|-|TRBV5-4
TGTGCCAGCAGCTTGGATTCGGGGGTTCTAGGGTATGGCTACACCTTC
CASSLDSGVLGYGYTF
>-|TRBJ2-7|-|TRBV12-3/TRBV12-4
TGTGCCAGCAGTAATTCCAGGGGATACGAGCAGTACTTC
CASSNSRGYEQYF
>TRBD1|TRBJ2-3|-|TRBV19
TGTGCCAGTAACGACAGGGCCCGGGATACGCAGTATTTT
CASNDRARDTQYF
>-|TRBJ1-2|-|TRBV27
TGTGCCAGCAGTTCCTCCGGGACTTACTATGGCTACACCTTC
CASSSSGTYYGYTF
>TRBD1|TRBJ2-2|-|TRBV10-3
TGTGCCATCAGTGTTGGACAGGGGGACACCGGGGAGCTGTTTTTT
CAISVGQGDTGELFF
>TRBD2|TRBJ2-1|-|TRBV27
TGTGCCAGCAGTCCCGGACTAGCGGGAGGACCGGATGACTACAATGAGCAGTTCTTC
CASSPGLAGGPDDYNEQFF
>-|TRBJ1-1|-|TRBV10-3
TGTGCCATCAGTGCAGGACTTTCTATGAACACTGAAGCTTTCTTT
CAISAGLSMNTEAFF
>-|TRBJ2-1|-|TRBV28
TGTGCCAGCAGCGAGCCGGGGTCCTACAATGAGCAGTTCTTC
CASSEPGSYNEQFF
>TRBD1|TRBJ2-4|-|TRBV18
TGTGCCAGCTCACCACCGACAGGGGGAAACATTCAGTACTTC
CASSPPTGGNIQYF
>TRBD2|TRBJ2-7|-|TRBV5-1
TGCGCCAGCAGTTTAGCGGGGGATAACTACGAGCAGTACTTC
CASSLAGDNYEQYF
>-|TRBJ1-1|-|TRBV7-9
TGTGCCAGCAGCCGGGGAGAGACTGAAGCTTTCTTT
CASSRGETEAFF
>-|TRBJ2-1|-|TRBV19
TGTGCCAGTAGTATAATAACAGGGAATTACAATGAGCAGTTCTTC
CASSIITGNYNEQFF
>-|TRBJ2-7|-|TRBV29-1
TGCAGCGTTGTGGGTTCGTCTAGCCCCGAGCAGTACTTC
CSVVGSSSPEQYF
>-|TRBJ1-3|-|TRBV9
TGTGCCAGCAGCGTAGGTTGGCAGACTGGCTCTGGAAACACCATATATTTT
CASSVGWQTGSGNTIYF
>-|TRBJ1-1|few|TRBV7-2
TGTGCCAGCAGCTCATTGGGCAGGGGAGACACTGAAGCTTTCTTT
CASSSLGRGDTEAFF
>-|TRBJ1-2|-|TRBV5-1
TGCGCCAGCAGCCCAAGGAAGGGGGGGATTGACTATGGCTACACCTTC
CASSPRKGGIDYGYTF
>TRBD2|TRBJ2-1|few|TRBV3-1/TRBV3-2
TGTGCCAGCAGCCGGGACTACTACAATGAGCAGTTCTTC
CASSRDYYNEQFF
>-|TRBJ1-2|-|TRBV28
TGTGCCAGCAGGTCCGGGAACTATGGCTACACCTTC
CASRSGNYGYTF
>TRBD1|TRBJ1-2|-|TRBV6-5
TGTGCCAGCAGGCCCGACAGGGGGCTGTTTGATGACTACACCTTC
CASRPDRGLFDDYTF
>TRBD2|TRBJ2-1|-|TRBV7-2
TGTGCCAGCAGCCCCAGTCTAGCGGCAAATGAGCAGTTCTTC
CASSPSLAANEQFF
>TRBD1|TRBJ1-2|few|TRBV6-2/TRBV6-3
TGTGCCAGCAGCTCTCCTGGGACAGCTAGTCGGGGCTACACCTTC
CASSSPGTASRGYTF
>-|TRBJ2-5|-|TRBV5-5
TGTGCCAGCAGCGTCCGATTAACAGGGAAAGAGACCCAGTACTTC
CASSVRLTGKETQYF
>TRBD2|TRBJ2-7|-|TRBV5-1
TGCGCCAGCAGCTTCGGGGGGGATCTAGCGAGCCAGCAGTACTTC
CASSFGGDLASQQYF
>TRBD1|TRBJ2-1|-|TRBV2
TGTGCCAGCAGAGAGGACAGGAGTAATGAGCAGTTCTTC
CASREDRSNEQFF
>-|TRBJ1-1|-|TRBV5-1
TGCGCCAGCAGCTTGGGGGTGGCGGGGCCCATGAACACTGAAGCTTTCTTT
CASSLGVAGPMNTEAFF
>TRBD2|TRBJ2-2|-|TRBV18
TGTGCCAGCTCACCGGGCAGCGGGACCTTCACCGGGGAGCTGTTTTTT
CASSPGSGTFTGELFF
>-|TRBJ1-1|-|TRBV7-9
TGTGCCAGCAGCTTCCCCGTCAACCAGGCTGAAGCTTTCTTT
CASSFPVNQAEAFF
>-|TRBJ2-1|-|TRBV11-3
TGTGCCAGCAGCTTAGATAGGAGCAATGAGCAGTTCTTC
CASSLDRSNEQFF